This entry features one TCR beta chain sequence. Everyone who took part was roughly 18 to 90 years old, and they came from about two dozen US areas. Under the authors' procedure: Reference gene primer amplification yielded estimated nucleated cell counts. Repertoires were generated with immunoSEQ multiplex PCR, while TCRdb's copy carries only in-frame clones and drops some. V and J calls and clone size are copied from that table; D and trimming were computed from the DNA. The sample includes fewer than 300,000 clones, approximately 78% of them seen just once. This sample stems from a study of blood T cell repertoires in COVID-19. The length of the CDR3 is 18 residues. The V segment lost 3 bases and the J segment 4 bases; nucleotides outside the gene matches: 17. Germline values: CDR1 SGHRS, CDR2 YFSETQ.

The sample comprised PBMCs or T cells enriched from blood (not recorded which). This chain uses TRBV5-1 with TRBJ2-5, with 8 bases lining up with TRBD2. The sequence derives from a man between 40 and 49 years old who had been exposed to COVID-19. CDR3 residues: CASSSHQGGAGVGETQYF. The CDR3 DNA reads as TGCGCCAGCAGCTCCCACCAAGGGGGAGCGGGAGTGGGAGAGACCCAGTACTTC.